One sample yielded the 31 T cell receptor beta chains listed below, sequenced in a study of long-term antiretroviral therapy in people with HIV (dated by TCRdb to 2021 to 2024). The immunoSEQ hsTCRB v3.0 assay was used at survey level resolution to sequence the TRB variable region. TCRdb provides this immuneACCESS table in a form limited to in-frame rearrangements. Some clones are lacking; in checked studies, under half of them reflect an unresolved V gene, and why the rest are absent is not known. This sample gives roughly 21,000 clones in total; about 80% of them show up just once. The ten largest clonotypes hold roughly a tenth of the sample. The sequences come from unsorted PBMCs, collected 4.1 years after starting antiretroviral therapy. The receptors here all came from a woman between 40 and 55 years old with HIV.

V and J are TRBV27 and TRBJ1-4; D gene ambiguous. The germline V gene has CDR1 MNHEY and CDR2 SMNVEV (reference sequence). CDR3 length equals 14 residues. Trimming cost V 8 bases and J 8 bases, with 18 bases left between them. In DNA, the CDR3 is TGTGCCAGCGTAATAGGATCACGAGCGGAAAAACTGTTTTTT. This codes for CASVIGSRAEKLFF.

The rearrangement uses TRBV7-9 and TRBJ1-2; D uncertain. This CDR3 has 13 residues. The V gene lost 5 bases and the J gene lost 5 bases, with 12 bases spanning the gap. The germline V gene encodes CDR1 SEHNR and CDR2 FQNEAQ (reference sequence). CDR3 sequence: CASSLEGGYGYTF. For the CDR3, the DNA is TGTGCCAGCAGCCTGGAGGGTGGATATGGCTACACCTTC.

This chain uses TRBV5-4 with TRBJ2-1, with 8 nucleotides matching TRBD1. Germline assignment: CDR1 SGHNT and CDR2 YYREEE (reference sequence). Trimming cost V 0 bases and J 2 bases; bases outside gene matches: 10. This CDR3 has 18 amino acids. This CDR3 is CASSLGGTGDMTYNEQFF. In DNA, the CDR3 is TGTGCCAGCAGCTTGGGGGGGACAGGCGACATGACCTACAATGAGCAGTTCTTC.

This sequence joins TRBV7-9 and TRBJ2-1; D is ambiguous. The CDR3 consists of 11 residues. Trimming took 3 bases from V and 6 from J, leaving 3 bases between them. Germline V gene sequence: CDR1 SEHNR, CDR2 FQNEAQ (reference sequence). The CDR3 bases are TGTGCCAGCAGCTTTGTCAATGAGCAGTTCTTC. Its translation is CASSFVNEQFF.

This clone was detected only once. The chain recombines TRBV27 with TRBJ1-6, with D perhaps matching TRBD1 (6 bases). There are 16 residues in the CDR3. V gave up 2 bases and J gave up 5 bases, with 13 bases separating them. The germline gives CDR1 MNHEY, CDR2 SMNVEV (reference sequence). CDR3 sequence: CASSLNGRDNNSPLHF. DNA of the CDR3: TGTGCCAGCAGTTTAAATGGAAGGGACAATAATTCACCCCTCCACTTT.

For this clone: Sequence at one end of the junction differs from germline and may be a read error. The chain has TRBV5-8 and TRBJ2-7; TRBD1 matches at 7 bases. Germline CDR1 SGHTS, CDR2 YDEGEE. The CDR3 spans 14 residues. CDR3 residues: CASSLEWDRRSIVF. Written as DNA, the CDR3 is TGTGCCAGCAGCTTGGAGTGGGACAGAAGGTCCATTGTCTTC.

The chain is built from TRBV11-2 and TRBJ2-7; weak D call: TRBD2 (5 bases). Germline CDR1 SGHAT, CDR2 FQNNGV. V lost 1 base, J lost 8 bases, and 15 bases lay in between. The CDR3 runs 14 residues. CDR3 DNA: TGTGCCAGCAGCTTAGGTGGTTTCGGGGATCAGCAGTACTTC. Protein: CASSLGGFGDQQYF.

The chain couples TRBV7-8 to TRBJ2-5, with no clear D. This CDR3 spans 15 amino acids. Trimming removed 7 bases from V and 3 bases from J, with 18 bases in between. Germline-derived CDR1 and CDR2 are SGHVS and FQNEAQ. In DNA form, the CDR3 reads TGTGCCAGCACAGATTGGCCGGGCAACGAAGAGACCCAGTACTTC. Translating it yields CASTDWPGNEETQYF. The full variable domain, in which reference TRBV7-8 and TRBJ2-5 provide the parts outside the CDR3, is GAGVSQSPRYKVAKRGQDVALRCDPISGHVSLFWYQQALGQGPEFLTYFQNEAQLDKSGLPSDRFFAERPEGSVSTLKIQRTQQEDSAVYLCASTDWPGNEETQYFGPGTRLLVL.

V usage is TRBV5-1 and J usage is TRBJ2-7; D might be TRBD1 (6 bases). Trimming stripped 4 bases from V and 0 bases from J, with 14 bases between. The germline V gene encodes CDR1 SGHRS and CDR2 YFSETQ. The CDR3 has 15 residues. This CDR3 reads CASSRGQGTSYEQYF. The CDR3 DNA is TGCGCCAGCAGCCGGGGTCAGGGGACCTCCTACGAGCAGTACTTC.

This clone has just a few counts. The chain is built from TRBV5-1 and TRBJ2-7; weak D call: TRBD1 (5 bases). CDR1 and CDR2 from the germline V gene are SGHRS and YFSETQ. With 0 bases removed from V and 2 bases from J, the gap between germline ends came to 12 bases. The CDR3 contains 15 residues. The DNA of the CDR3 is TGCGCCAGCAGCTTGGGGCCTGGCAGGGCCTACGAGCAGTACTTC. Residues: CASSLGPGRAYEQYF.

The gene calls are TRBV2 and TRBJ2-1; the D is unclear. The CDR3 spans 15 residues. The V end was cut by 1 base, the J end by 0 bases, with 7 bases between. Germline loops: CDR1 SNHLY, CDR2 FYNNEI. CDR3 amino acids: CASSEGASSYNEQFF. For the CDR3, the DNA is TGTGCCAGCAGTGAAGGGGCGAGCTCCTACAATGAGCAGTTCTTC.

This clone was recorded a few times. The rearrangement joins TRBV10-2 to TRBJ2-7; the D is unclear. The CDR3 extends over 11 amino acids. V lost 7 bases and J 2 bases, leaving 6 bases between the germline ends. Germline CDR1 reads WSHSY; CDR2 reads SAAADI. The CDR3 region is CASTEAYEQYF. DNA for the CDR3: TGCGCCAGCACCGAGGCCTACGAGCAGTACTTC.

This clone was observed once. The J gene is TRBJ1-1, the V gene TRBV2, with unresolved D. The CDR3 totals 11 residues. Trimming shortened V by 1 base and J by 11 bases, and 8 bases separated the two germline ends. Germline values: CDR1 SNHLY, CDR2 FYNNEI. The DNA for the CDR3 is TGTGCCAGCAGTGAAGGTAGAAGGGCTTTCTTT. Its protein product is CASSEGRRAFF.

V gene TRBV5-6 combines with J gene TRBJ1-1; 7 bases line up with TRBD1. The CDR3 covers 14 residues. In germline, CDR1 is SGHDT, CDR2 YYEEEE. Trimming at V came to 4 bases and at J to 1 base, leaving 4 bases not matched to a gene. CDR3 DNA: TGTGCCAGCAGCACCGGGACAGCGAACACTGAAGCTTTCTTT. Its protein is CASSTGTANTEAFF.

The V gene is TRBV5-1, the J gene TRBJ2-7; TRBD2 agrees at 10 bases. The ends lost 4 bases at V and 3 bases at J; junction bases unmatched: 7. The germline CDR1 and CDR2 sequences are SGHRS and YFSETQ. The CDR3 has 15 amino acids. The CDR3: CASSQLAGSVYEQYF. CDR3 DNA sequence: TGCGCCAGCAGCCAACTAGCGGGATCAGTCTACGAGCAGTACTTC.

CDR3 residues: CASSPERISYEQYF. DNA of the CDR3: TGTGCCAGCTCACCAGAGCGGATCTCCTACGAGCAGTACTTC. The gene calls are TRBV18 and TRBJ2-5; D is possibly TRBD2 (5 bases). The J call may be incorrect, as the DNA end agrees better with TRBJ2-7. This CDR3 has 14 residues. Per germline, CDR1 KGHSH and CDR2 LQKENI.

The rearrangement uses TRBV7-9 and TRBJ1-2; no firm D call. The ends were cut back, 2 bases at V and 6 bases at J, with 10 bases in the middle. The CDR3 is 13 residues long. The germline V gene encodes CDR1 SEHNR and CDR2 FQNEAQ (reference sequence). The CDR3 nucleotides read TGTGCCAGCAGCTTATTTCCCAAGGATGGCTACACCTTC. This sequence encodes CASSLFPKDGYTF. Together with reference TRBV7-9 and TRBJ1-2, the CDR3 gives the full variable domain: DTGVSQNPRHKITKRGQNVTFRCDPISEHNRLYWYRQTLGQGPEFLTYFQNEAQLEKSRLLSDRFSAERPKGSFSTLEIQRTEQGDSAMYLCASSLFPKDGYTFGSGTRLTVV.

The chain is built from TRBV7-9 and TRBJ1-1; no reliable D call. Germline CDR1 reads SEHNR; CDR2 reads FQNEAQ (reference sequence). This CDR3 comprises 15 residues. The V end was cut by 5 bases, the J end by 0 bases, with 13 bases between. CDR3 residues: CASSPPGGLNTEAFF. The CDR3 DNA follows: TGTGCCAGCAGCCCCCCCGGTGGCCTGAACACTGAAGCTTTCTTT.

The V and J genes are TRBV7-2 and TRBJ2-3; 14 bases align to TRBD2. Germline lookup yields CDR1 SGHTA and CDR2 FQGNSA. J lost 2 bases, V lost 4 bases, and 5 bases had no gene match. There are 17 residues in the CDR3. CDR3 sequence (DNA): TGTGCCAGCAGCTCCTGGACTAGCGGGAGGCCCACAGATACGCAGTATTTT. It specifies CASSSWTSGRPTDTQYF. Variable domain in full (rest from reference TRBV7-2 and TRBJ2-3): GAGVSQSPSNKVTEKGKDVELRCDPISGHTALYWYRQSLGQGLEFLIYFQGNSAPDKSGLPSDRFSAERTGGSVSTLTIQRTQQEDSAVYLCASSSWTSGRPTDTQYFGPGTRLTVL.

The chain employs TRBV19 and TRBJ1-2; no firm D call. From germline, CDR1 is LNHDA and CDR2 SQIVND (reference sequence). The CDR3 covers 13 residues. V was shortened by 6 bases and J by 1 base, with 9 bases between the two germline ends. CDR3 protein: CASSTVYNYGYTF. The CDR3 DNA follows: TGTGCCAGTAGCACAGTCTATAACTATGGCTACACCTTC. The full variable domain, its missing parts supplied by reference TRBV19 and TRBJ1-2, is DGGITQSPKYLFRKEGQNVTLSCEQNLNHDAMYWYRQDPGQGLRLIYYSQIVNDFQKGDIAEGYSVSREKKESFPLTVTSAQKNPTAFYLCASSTVYNYGYTFGSGTRLTVV.

The chain recombines TRBV27 with TRBJ2-1; 7 bases agree with TRBD2. Germline loops: CDR1 MNHEY, CDR2 SMNVEV (reference sequence). CDR3 size: 17 residues. V dropped 3 bases and J dropped 0; count of bases not matched to a gene: 8. CDR3 sequence: CASSLVGRAGSYNEQFF. DNA of the CDR3: TGTGCCAGCAGTTTGGTAGGGAGGGCGGGCTCCTACAATGAGCAGTTCTTC.

This clone showed up just once. The chain links TRBV4-3 to TRBJ2-7; D unclear. Deletions cut 0 bases from V and 3 bases from J, with 9 bases between. This CDR3 has 14 residues. The V gene's germline CDR1 is LGHNA and CDR2 YSLEER. The CDR3, as DNA: TGCGCCAGCAGCCAAGACCAGGATTTCTACGAGCAGTACTTC. As protein: CASSQDQDFYEQYF.

The chain recombines TRBV21-1 with TRBJ2-5; the table's D call, TRBD2, was not checked against the DNA. TRBV21-1 has pseudogene status. There are 14 residues in the CDR3. DNA for the CDR3: TGTGCCAGCAGCCTAGAACGGGGGAAAGAGACCCAGTACTTC. This sequence encodes CASSLERGKETQYF.

The V and J genes are TRBV6-6 and TRBJ1-5, with TRBD1 as a possible D gene (6 bases). Germline V gene data show CDR1 as MNHNY and CDR2 as SVGAGI (reference sequence). The CDR3 length is 13 residues. V lost 11 bases, J lost 3 bases, and 14 bases lay in between. The CDR3: CASGAAINQPQHF. The CDR3 region has the DNA TGTGCCTCAGGGGCGGCCATCAATCAGCCCCAGCATTTT.

This chain connects TRBV25-1 to TRBJ2-5; D is tentatively TRBD1 or TRBD2 (6 bases each). With 1 base removed from V and 1 base from J, the gap between germline ends came to 13 bases. This CDR3 spans 16 amino acids. CDR1 and CDR2 from the germline V gene are MGHDK and SYGVNS. The CDR3, as DNA: TGTGCCAGCAGTGAATGGGACTGGACAGCCCAAGAGACCCAGTACTTC. Encoded protein: CASSEWDWTAQETQYF.

Turning to this clone: A read error may produce the germline difference seen at one junction end. V is TRBV7-2 and J is TRBJ1-5; 8 bases map to TRBD1. CDR1 and CDR2 from the germline V gene are SGHTA and FQGNSA. The CDR3 is 14 amino acids. CDR3 loop: CANSFRQGAQPQHF. The CDR3 region has the DNA TGTGCCAACAGCTTCCGGCAGGGGGCCCAGCCCCAGCATTTT. The full variable domain, its missing parts supplied by reference TRBV7-2 and TRBJ1-5, is GAGVSQSPSNKVTEKGKDVELRCDPISGHTALYWYRQSLGQGLEFLIYFQGNSAPDKSGLPSDRFSAERTGGSVSTLTIQRTQQEDSAVYLCANSFRQGAQPQHFGDGTRLSIL.

The rearrangement joins TRBV6-5 to TRBJ2-1, with 9 positions matching TRBD2. J lost 7 bases, V lost 2 bases, and 6 bases had no gene match. The CDR3 extends over 15 amino acids. Germline CDR1 is MNHEY and CDR2 is SVGAGI. CDR3 bases: TGTGCCAGCAGTTACGGGCGGGGGGGCCGGAATGAGCAGTTCTTC. As protein: CASSYGRGGRNEQFF.

V gene TRBV2 combines with J gene TRBJ2-7, with a weak D call TRBD1 (5 bases). The CDR3 length is 12 residues. Looked up from germline, CDR1 is SNHLY and CDR2 is FYNNEI. Trimming removed 6 bases at V and 3 bases at J, with 9 bases between. CDR3 loop: CASSQGNYEQYF. CDR3 sequence (DNA): TGTGCCAGCAGCCAGGGTAACTACGAGCAGTACTTC. The full variable domain, rest sourced from reference TRBV2 and TRBJ2-7, is EPEVTQTPSHQVTQMGQEVILRCVPISNHLYFYWYRQILGQKVEFLVSFYNNEISEKSEIFDDQFSVERPDGSNFTLKIRSTKLEDSAMYFCASSQGNYEQYFGPGTRLTVT.

The rearrangement links TRBV7-2 to TRBJ2-1; 16 bases are shared with TRBD2. The CDR3 contains 19 residues. Germline V gene data show CDR1 as SGHTA and CDR2 as FQGNSA. J was trimmed by 6 bases and V by 3 bases; bases with no gene match: 11. This chain's CDR3 is CASSFTGTSGGARRNEQFF. The CDR3 DNA sequence: TGTGCCAGCAGCTTTACCGGGACTAGCGGGGGGGCTCGTCGCAATGAGCAGTTCTTC.

The CDR3, as DNA: TGTGCCACCAGCGTAGGAGGACCACCGGGTTACGAGCAGTACTTC. Protein product: CATSVGGPPGYEQYF. The chain employs TRBV15 and TRBJ2-7; weak D call: TRBD2 (5 bases). Trimming stripped 5 bases from V and 4 bases from J, with 18 bases between. CDR3 length equals 15 residues. Per the germline V gene, CDR1 is LNHNV and CDR2 is YYDKDF (reference sequence).

The gene calls are TRBV4-1 and TRBJ2-1; 7 bases map to TRBD2. CDR1 and CDR2 (germline): MGHRA, YSYEKL. With 3 bases clipped from V and 8 bases from J, the junction kept 7 bases outside the gene matches. The CDR3 is 14 residues long. CDR3 sequence: CASSQGGLNYEQFF. The DNA for the CDR3 is TGCGCCAGCAGCCAGGGGGGACTAAACTATGAGCAGTTCTTC.